This T cell receptor beta chain was documented in a study of CD8 T cells in ankylosing spondylitis. From the 5' RACE reads, TCRdb called clonotypes with MiXCR, one entry per CDR3 protein. The sample lists around 300,000 distinct CDR3 sequences, 14% to 15% seen once, with 0.9% to 1.2% in the top ten. Study-wide findings and caveats: Apparently characteristic of ankylosing spondylitis blood was a TCR beta motif (roughly eight highly homologous variants). Clones linked to disease were reported to show significant enrichment in matched ankylosing spondylitis synovial fluid. Disease-linked clones bore a CD8+ phenotype, appearing relatively rarely in peripheral blood.

This clonotype was observed many times. Antigen specificity is unknown. This CDR3 region has 15 residues. V trimming: 6 bases; J trimming: 2 bases; junction bases outside the gene matches: 7. Germline CDR1 reads MNHNS; CDR2 reads SASEGT. The rearrangement links TRBV6-1 to TRBJ1-3, with TRBD1 matching 7 bases. The TCR originated in a male donor with ankylosing spondylitis or in good health (not recorded which). The sample consisted of blood, either unsorted or a sorted T cell fraction (not recorded which). CDR3 loop: CASRLGTAPGNTIYF. In nucleotides, the CDR3 is TGTGCCAGCAGACTGGGGACAGCGCCTGGAAACACCATATATTTT.